The rows below give T cell receptor beta chains drawn from one sample of a study of blood T cell repertoires in COVID-19. The data were produced by immunoSEQ multiplex PCR, yet TCRdb's version contains in-frame clones alone and is incomplete. The sample has 95,000 to 100,000 clones, around 87% seen once; the top ten hold around a tenth. The material sequenced was peripheral blood. These receptors all come from a woman in her twenties or thirties with acute or convalescent COVID-19. Both conserved end residues are part of each CDR3. Clone size is given for some rows only: seen once, a few or many times, or a class if the clone is expanded.

>NA|TRBJ1-2|TRBV7-8
CASSSLPGDRVYYGYTF
>NA|TRBJ1-1|TRBV12-3/TRBV12-4
CASSPRRNTEAFF
>NA|TRBJ2-3|TRBV29-1
CSVEGTGGIQDTQYF
>NA|TRBJ2-7|TRBV28
CASSSGLAHPKRYF
>NA|TRBJ2-3|TRBV9
CASSYETSSTDTQYF
>NA|TRBJ1-5|TRBV7-9
CASSLGQGTQPQHF
>few|TRBJ1-2|TRBV7-8
CASSETTGDRGYTF
>NA|TRBJ2-3|TRBV2
CASSVARTPGGYF
>once|TRBJ1-2|TRBV3-1/TRBV3-2
CASSHRTGDGYTF
>NA|TRBJ2-3|TRBV9
CASSVGLAGEPTDTQYF
>NA|TRBJ1-2|TRBV18
CASSPPGTLIYGYTF
>NA|TRBJ2-3|TRBV9
CASSVVPGQADTQYF
>NA|TRBJ2-7|TRBV3-1/TRBV3-2
CASSQGAGTREQYF
>NA|TRBJ1-1|TRBV29-1
CSVPGEWGTGGRTEAFF
>NA|TRBJ1-2|TRBV6-1
CASSEGRGGPNYGYTF
>NA|TRBJ2-1|TRBV7-9
CASSFQRADNEQFF
>NA|TRBJ2-7|TRBV10-2
CASREGGLSYEQYF
>NA|TRBJ2-2|TRBV5-1
CASKQAAWNTGELFF
>NA|TRBJ2-7|TRBV5-6
CASSLKTRSALYEQYF
>NA|TRBJ1-1|TRBV30
CAWSVQMNTEAFF
>NA|TRBJ2-7|TRBV27
CASFPLPIPTGRSSEQYF
>NA|TRBJ1-4|TRBV18
CASSPRETFGEKLFF
>NA|TRBJ1-5|TRBV18
CASSPGGDQPQHF